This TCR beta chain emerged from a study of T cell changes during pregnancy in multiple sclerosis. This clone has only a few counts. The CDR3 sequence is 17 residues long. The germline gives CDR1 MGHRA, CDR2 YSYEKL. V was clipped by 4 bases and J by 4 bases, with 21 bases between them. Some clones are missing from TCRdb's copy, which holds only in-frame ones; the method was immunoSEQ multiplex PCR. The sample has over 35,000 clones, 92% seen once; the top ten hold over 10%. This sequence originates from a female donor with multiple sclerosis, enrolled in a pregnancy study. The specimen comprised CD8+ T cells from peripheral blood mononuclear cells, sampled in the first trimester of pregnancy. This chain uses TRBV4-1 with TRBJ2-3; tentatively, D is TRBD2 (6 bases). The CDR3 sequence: CASSPFFGGYRADTQYF. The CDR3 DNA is TGCGCCAGCAGCCCTTTCTTCGGAGGGTATCGCGCAGATACGCAGTATTTT.